Below are 20 T cell receptor beta chains sequenced from a single sample in a study of blood T cells in healthy people across ages. The use of a sample-barcoded 5' primer and a J-beta primer mix characterized a second PCR of 7 to 11 cycles. TCRdb itself ran the 5' RACE reads through MiXCR, one entry per CDR3 protein. The sample consists of nearly 800,000 distinct CDR3 sequences, more than 20% of them appearing once. These data are also associated with another study on T cells of mothers and their children.

Sequenced sample: blood. The receptors were gathered from a boy aged 10-17 years in good health.

The V gene is TRBV7-9, the J gene TRBJ2-6; D perhaps matches TRBD1 (5 bases). This CDR3 spans 17 amino acids. The germline gives CDR1 SEHNR, CDR2 FQNEAQ (reference sequence). The V and J ends lost 0 bases and 0 bases respectively, with 9 bases between them. In DNA, the CDR3 is TGTGCCAGCAGCTTAGCTGGACACCTCTCTGGGGCCAACGTCCTGACTTTC. Residues: CASSLAGHLSGANVLTF. Using reference TRBV7-9 and TRBJ2-6 for the parts outside the CDR3, the full variable domain is DTGVSQNPRHKITKRGQNVTFRCDPISEHNRLYWYRQTLGQGPEFLTYFQNEAQLEKSRLLSDRFSAERPKGSFSTLEIQRTEQGDSAMYLCASSLAGHLSGANVLTFGAGSRLTVL.

The V call is TRBV2, the J call TRBJ2-7, with 7 bases lining up with TRBD2. This CDR3 is built from 14 residues. V gave up 2 bases and J gave up 4 bases; unmatched junction bases: 5. The germline V gene has CDR1 SNHLY and CDR2 FYNNEI. The CDR3: CASSESAGRYEQYF. The CDR3, as DNA: TGTGCCAGCAGTGAATCAGCGGGAAGATACGAGCAGTACTTC.

The chain employs TRBV7-9 and TRBJ1-2, with TRBD1 matching 9 bases. The CDR3 covers 13 residues. Unmatched junction bases numbered 2, after V lost 4 bases and J lost 5 bases. The germline V gene has CDR1 SEHNR and CDR2 FQNEAQ (reference sequence). CDR3 loop: CASSWGQGYGYTF. The DNA for the CDR3 is TGTGCCAGCAGCTGGGGACAGGGATATGGCTACACCTTC.

This clonotype occurred once. The chain's CDR3 is CASSQRTGGMNTEAFF. DNA for the CDR3: TGTGCCAGCAGCCAGAGGACAGGAGGTATGAACACTGAAGCTTTCTTT. V and J are TRBV14 and TRBJ1-1; TRBD1 agrees at 7 bases. Germline CDR1 reads SGHDN; CDR2 reads FVKESK. This CDR3 has 16 amino acids. V lost 3 bases and J lost 0; bases outside the gene matches: 7.

The V and J genes are TRBV10-3 and TRBJ2-5; TRBD2 matches at 12 bases. With V trimmed by 4 bases and J by 3 bases, 6 bases remained unmatched. Germline loops: CDR1 ENHRY, CDR2 SYGVKD. The CDR3 has 16 amino acids. CDR3 amino acids: CAISALAGGPEETQYF. CDR3 in DNA: TGTGCCATCAGTGCTCTAGCGGGGGGGCCGGAAGAGACCCAGTACTTC.

About this clonotype itself: The junction departs from germline at one end; a sequencing error may be responsible. The chain employs TRBV20-1 and TRBJ2-1; D is undetermined. The J call may be in error: the DNA end matches TRBJ2-5 better. Germline CDR1 DFQATT, CDR2 SNEGSKA (reference sequence). The CDR3 runs to 14 residues. As DNA, the CDR3 is TGCAGTGCTAGGGATCCCCAGGATAAAGAGATCCAGTACTTC. Encoded protein: CSARDPQDKEIQYF.

This clonotype has a handful of counts. This sequence joins TRBV2 and TRBJ2-5; D possibly corresponds to TRBD2 (6 bases). This CDR3 is built from 18 residues. Germline V CDR1 and CDR2: SNHLY, FYNNEI. Trimming pared 6 bases from V and 1 base from J, leaving 24 bases between. For the CDR3, the DNA is TGTGCCAGCAGCCCTAGACTAGACGGGAGCCTATTCCAAGAGACCCAGTACTTC. It specifies CASSPRLDGSLFQETQYF.

In its sample, this clonotype was seen a few times. The chain has TRBV7-2 and TRBJ2-7, with D uncertain. Germline CDR1 SGHTA, CDR2 FQGNSA. The CDR3 covers 14 residues. V lost 5 bases and J lost 4, with 15 bases in between. CDR3 DNA sequence: TGTGCCAGCAGCGCGTCAGGACCCCTTTACGAGCAGTACTTC. This sequence encodes CASSASGPLYEQYF.

The chain is built from TRBV24-1 and TRBJ2-5, with 9 bases that match TRBD1. The germline V gene encodes CDR1 KGHDR and CDR2 SFDVKD. This CDR3 comprises 14 residues. With V trimmed by 6 bases and J by 2 bases, 3 bases remained unmatched. CDR3 protein: CATSTGTGQETQYF. Here the CDR3 DNA reads TGTGCCACCAGTACCGGGACAGGGCAAGAGACCCAGTACTTC.

The V gene is TRBV20-1, the J gene TRBJ2-1, with TRBD2 matching over 10 bases. CDR3 length: 20 amino acids. With V trimmed by 1 base and J by 0 bases, 15 bases remained unmatched. Per germline, CDR1 DFQATT and CDR2 SNEGSKA (reference sequence). CDR3 sequence reads: CSARVAVGAGGLISYNEQFF. In DNA form, the CDR3 reads TGCAGTGCTAGAGTAGCTGTGGGAGCGGGAGGGCTAATCTCCTACAATGAGCAGTTCTTC.

This clonotype was detected only a few times. The genes are TRBV11-3 and TRBJ2-1; 7 bases are a match to TRBD2. There are 15 residues in the CDR3. The junction had 11 bases not matched to a gene; V was cut back by 8 bases and J by 4 bases. Looked up from germline, CDR1 is SGHNT and CDR2 is YENEEA. CDR3 nucleotide sequence: TGTGCCAGCGCTCTTACAGGCGGGGGTTACAATGAGCAGTTCTTC. Protein sequence: CASALTGGGYNEQFF.

The genes are TRBV6-2 or TRBV6-3 and TRBJ2-5; 11 bases line up with TRBD2. Germline V gene sequence: CDR1 MNHEY, CDR2 SVGEGT. V lost 5 bases to trimming and J lost 5 bases; unmatched junction nucleotides: 7. The CDR3 spans 15 residues. DNA of the CDR3: TGTGCCAGCAGTCATCTAGCGGGAGGTACCGAGACCCAGTACTTC. Translating it yields CASSHLAGGTETQYF.

This chain joins TRBV27 and TRBJ1-1; 11 bases are shared with TRBD1. The trim removed 6 bases at V and 3 bases at J, leaving 3 bases unmatched. CDR1 MNHEY and CDR2 SMNVEV come from the germline V gene (reference sequence). CDR3 length equals 14 residues. The CDR3 DNA is TGTGCCAGCAGGTGGGGACAGGGGGACACTGAAGCTTTCTTT. This codes for CASRWGQGDTEAFF.

The rearrangement uses TRBV28 and TRBJ2-2; weak D call: TRBD1 (6 bases). The germline V gene has CDR1 MDHEN and CDR2 SYDVKM. The CDR3 is 18 residues long. Trimming cost V 6 bases and J 2 bases, with 22 bases left between them. The CDR3 here is CASSLEWALDRNTGELFF. The CDR3 coding sequence is TGTGCCAGCAGCTTGGAGTGGGCATTGGACAGAAACACCGGGGAGCTGTTTTTT.

The gene calls are TRBV21-1 and TRBJ1-2; the table's TRBD1 call for D was not verified on the DNA. TRBV21-1 is given as a pseudogene. This CDR3 comprises 14 residues. This CDR3 is CASGKPGQGKVYTF. DNA of the CDR3: TGTGCCAGCGGGAAACCGGGACAGGGGAAAGTCTACACCTTC.

There are a few counts of this clonotype. This sequence joins TRBV7-2 and TRBJ2-1; possibly TRBD2 for D (5 bases). This CDR3 is 13 amino acids long. CDR1 is SGHTA, CDR2 FQGNSA, per germline. The V end lost 3 bases, the J end lost 4 bases, and 7 bases lay between the germline ends. The CDR3: CASSFSVYNEQFF. The CDR3 region has the DNA TGTGCCAGCAGCTTTAGCGTATACAATGAGCAGTTCTTC. Filled out from reference TRBV7-2 and TRBJ2-1, the complete variable domain reads GAGVSQSPSNKVTEKGKDVELRCDPISGHTALYWYRQSLGQGLEFLIYFQGNSAPDKSGLPSDRFSAERTGGSVSTLTIQRTQQEDSAVYLCASSFSVYNEQFFGPGTRLTVL.

This chain links TRBV9 with TRBJ1-4; D might be TRBD1 (6 bases). The CDR3 runs to 16 residues. Trimming took 3 bases from V and 4 from J, leaving 16 bases between them. Germline CDR1 is SGDLS and CDR2 is YYNGEE. The CDR3 region is CASSGSTGSRNEKLFF. DNA for the CDR3: TGTGCCAGCAGCGGAAGTACAGGGTCCCGTAATGAAAAACTGTTTTTT.

This sequence joins TRBV7-9 and TRBJ2-1; 12 nucleotides agree with TRBD2. After removal of 4 bases from V and 5 bases from J, the junction contained 6 bases not matched to a gene. Germline assignment: CDR1 SEHNR and CDR2 FQNEAQ (reference sequence). The CDR3 is 16 residues long. Written as DNA, the CDR3 is TGTGCCAGCAGCTGGCCCTCTAGCGGGGGGGACAATGAGCAGTTCTTC. Protein product: CASSWPSSGGDNEQFF.

This clonotype appeared a few times. V usage is TRBV5-1 and J usage is TRBJ2-3; D may be TRBD2 (5 bases). The V end lost 0 bases, the J end lost 3 bases, and 11 bases lay between the germline ends. Per germline, CDR1 SGHRS and CDR2 YFSETQ. The CDR3 loop spans 15 amino acids. This CDR3 is CASSLGLPSTDTQYF. The CDR3 DNA sequence: TGCGCCAGCAGCTTGGGACTACCCTCGACAGATACGCAGTATTTT.

This clonotype was found a few times. The gene calls are TRBV5-5 and TRBJ2-1, with TRBD1 matching over 11 bases. The J call may be wrong; the DNA end is better matched by TRBJ2-5. The CDR3 spans 15 residues. Germline assignment: CDR1 SGHKS and CDR2 YYEKEE (reference sequence). The CDR3 nucleotides read TGTGCCAGCAGCGGAAGGGACAGGGGGTGGGAGACCCAGTACTTC. Translated, it gives CASSGRDRGWETQYF.